The 16 T cell receptor beta chains listed next were all sequenced from one sample in a study of glioma-infiltrating T cells. Using RNA template, CDR3s of TCR alpha and beta were amplified with iRepertoire arm-PCR. Each CDR3 protein gets one entry after TCRdb re-called the multiplex PCR reads with MiXCR. The table lists around 350,000 distinct CDR3 sequences, around 38% of them singletons, with around 11% in the top ten. Sequencing was performed on glioma tissue, nonneoplastic brain tissue, or PBMCs (not recorded which). Receptor source: a human donor with low-grade glioma or glioblastoma, undergoing nonglioma brain surgery, or in good health (not recorded which).

This clonotype has only a few counts. This chain uses TRBV7-2 with TRBJ2-2; 7 nucleotides align to TRBD1. V lost 5 bases and J lost 5; bases outside the gene matches: 8. This CDR3 has 15 residues. CDR1 and CDR2 from the germline V gene are SGHTA and FQGNSA. The CDR3 loop reads CASSPGPTGTGELFF. The CDR3 coding sequence is TGTGCCAGCAGCCCAGGCCCGACAGGGACCGGGGAGCTGTTTTTT.

This sequence joins TRBV24-1 and TRBJ1-1, with D possibly matching TRBD1 (5 bases). Germline CDR1 KGHDR, CDR2 SFDVKD. The CDR3 extends over 12 amino acids. V dropped 0 bases and J dropped 13 bases, with 11 bases sitting between them. CDR3: CATSDLRGGVFF. DNA for the CDR3: TGTGCCACCAGTGATTTGCGGGGGGGAGTTTTCTTT.

This clonotype was detected a few times. The J gene is TRBJ2-7, the V gene TRBV25-1, with D perhaps TRBD1 (5 bases). The CDR3 runs 14 residues. V was shortened by 3 bases and J by 8 bases, with 17 bases between the two germline ends. Germline lookup yields CDR1 MGHDK and CDR2 SYGVNS. CDR3 residues: CASSEKGDEYKQYF. The CDR3 nucleotides read TGTGCCAGCAGTGAGAAAGGGGATGAGTATAAGCAGTACTTC.

Concerning this clonotype: A read error may produce the germline difference seen at one junction end. The rearrangement joins TRBV27 to TRBJ1-4; D uncertain. The CDR3 totals 14 residues. Germline lookup yields CDR1 MNHEY and CDR2 SMNVEV (reference sequence). The CDR3 DNA is TGTGCCAGCAGCCTCGGGATGGGTTCGGAAAAACTGCTTTTT. Translated: CASSLGMGSEKLLF.

The chain combines TRBV19 with TRBJ2-1, with a weak D call TRBD2 (6 bases). Looked up from germline, CDR1 is LNHDA and CDR2 is SQIVND (reference sequence). The CDR3 is made up of 14 amino acids. V shed 7 bases and J shed 3 bases, with 13 bases lying between them. CDR3 sequence (DNA): TGTGCCAGTACCCTCGGGAGAAACTACAATGAGCAGTTCTTC. It specifies CASTLGRNYNEQFF.

At least ten counts were recorded for this clonotype. The chain uses TRBV20-1 and TRBJ1-2; a weak D match, TRBD1 (6 bases). The CDR3 totals 14 residues. CDR1 DFQATT and CDR2 SNEGSKA come from the germline V gene (reference sequence). The V end lost 5 bases, the J end lost 3 bases, and 16 bases lay between the germline ends. CDR3 DNA: TGCAGTGCTCCCTCGGGGGCTCGGTACTATGGCTACACCTTC. It translates to CSAPSGARYYGYTF.

This clonotype has a count of ten or more. The rearrangement uses TRBV7-2 and TRBJ1-1; no clear D. V lost 3 bases, J lost 1 base, and 6 bases lay in between. The CDR3 runs 13 residues. The germline V gene encodes CDR1 SGHTA and CDR2 FQGNSA. CDR3 bases: TGTGCCAGCAGCTTTGGCTCGAACACTGAAGCTTTCTTT. Translating gives CASSFGSNTEAFF. Full variable domain (outside the CDR3, taken from reference TRBV7-2 and TRBJ1-1): GAGVSQSPSNKVTEKGKDVELRCDPISGHTALYWYRQSLGQGLEFLIYFQGNSAPDKSGLPSDRFSAERTGGSVSTLTIQRTQQEDSAVYLCASSFGSNTEAFFGQGTRLTVV.

This clonotype occurred a few times. This chain links TRBV28 with TRBJ2-1; D unresolved. CDR3 length: 15 residues. The V end lost 7 bases, the J end lost 4 bases, and 17 bases lay between the germline ends. Germline V gene sequence: CDR1 MDHEN, CDR2 SYDVKM. The CDR3 DNA reads TGTGCCAGCAATGGGCAGTCCCCGAATTACAATGAGCAGTTCTTC. It specifies CASNGQSPNYNEQFF.

In the case of this clonotype: A junction boundary mismatches the germline segment, possibly from a read error. This chain uses TRBV7-9 with TRBJ2-3; D ambiguous. Germline values: CDR1 SEHNR, CDR2 FQNEAQ (reference sequence). CDR3 length: 14 amino acids. The CDR3 is CAGSLWASTDTQYF. In DNA, the CDR3 is TGTGCCGGCAGCTTATGGGCCAGCACAGATACGCAGTATTTT.

This clonotype was seen ten or more times. J is TRBJ2-1 and V is TRBV6-2 or TRBV6-3, with 9 bases aligning to TRBD2. The V and J ends lost 3 bases and 1 base, in that order; junction bases with no gene match: 10. The CDR3 contains 18 residues. The germline V gene has CDR1 MNHEY and CDR2 SVGEGT. The CDR3 nucleotides read TGTGCCAGCAGTTATGGAGATCCGACTAGCGGTTCCTACAATGAGCAGTTCTTC. As protein: CASSYGDPTSGSYNEQFF.

The count of this clonotype is one. The chain carries TRBV28 and TRBJ2-1, with D maybe TRBD1 (6 bases). The CDR3 runs 15 residues. Germline CDR1 and CDR2: MDHEN and SYDVKM. V gave up 9 bases and J gave up 3 bases, with 18 bases separating them. The DNA for the CDR3 is TGTGCCAGAAGATCCCCCGGGACATTCTACAATGAGCAGTTCTTC. It specifies CARRSPGTFYNEQFF.

The chain links TRBV6-1 to TRBJ1-5; D not resolved. CDR3 length equals 16 residues. Germline loops: CDR1 MNHNS, CDR2 SASEGT. V lost 0 bases to trimming and J lost 0 bases, with 9 bases between them. The CDR3 loop reads CASSEAHGYSNQPQHF. The CDR3 region has the DNA TGTGCCAGCAGTGAAGCTCACGGATATAGCAATCAGCCCCAGCATTTT.

As to this clonotype: This may be a read error: a much more frequent sequence differs by one nucleotide. The chain couples TRBV6-2 or TRBV6-3 to TRBJ1-1; D is unclear. The germline V gene has CDR1 MNHEY and CDR2 SVGEGT. This CDR3 spans 12 amino acids. This CDR3 is CASGYTGPEAFF. The CDR3 coding sequence is TGTGCCAGCGGTTACACCGGGCCTGAAGCTTTCTTT.

The sample holds one count of this clonotype. A read error may be the cause here, since a much bigger clone is one base away. Because the CDR3 is missing its conserved closing phenylalanine or tryptophan, this is likely a read error. This chain uses TRBV6-6 with TRBJ2-1; D is ambiguous. V shed 0 bases and J shed 7 bases, with 4 bases lying between them. Looked up from germline, CDR1 is MNHNY and CDR2 is SVGAGI (reference sequence). The CDR3 runs 12 residues. The CDR3 DNA reads TGTGCCAGCAGTTACTCGACTAATGAGCAGTTCCTC. Protein: CASSYSTNEQFL.

This clonotype was seen only a few times. The gene calls are TRBV29-1 and TRBJ2-5; D not certain. V lost 7 bases to trimming and J lost 6 bases, with 9 bases between them. This CDR3 has 10 amino acids. In germline, CDR1 is SQVTM, CDR2 ANQGSEA. The CDR3 reads CSAEFQTQYF. The CDR3 DNA reads TGCAGCGCCGAATTCCAGACCCAGTACTTC.

This clonotype was detected ten times or more. Here the CDR3 DNA reads TGCAGTGCTTACGGACAGGGGCGCACTGAAGCTTTCTTT. This codes for CSAYGQGRTEAFF. This chain uses TRBV20-1 with TRBJ1-1, with TRBD1 identical over 9 bases. CDR3 length equals 13 residues. Trimming took 5 bases from V and 4 from J; bases not matched to a gene: 5. The germline CDR1 and CDR2 sequences are DFQATT and SNEGSKA (reference sequence).